Shown below are 23 T cell receptor beta chains from a single sample sequenced in a study of cytomegalovirus exposure and HLA in healthy donors. The study ran its PCR with 60 Vbeta and 13 Jbeta primers. Only in-frame clones appear in the TCRdb table, and some are missing; sequencing was by immunoSEQ multiplex PCR. Of 200,000 to 250,000 clones listed, under 80% were seen once; the top ten hold 1.5% to 2%. The specimen was PBMCs. The receptors originated from a woman in her 30s in good health and CMV-seronegative.

The table lists this clone with a few counts. The J gene is TRBJ1-1, the V gene TRBV6-5, with a tentative D call TRBD1 (6 bases). The germline V gene has CDR1 MNHEY and CDR2 SVGAGI. The V end was cut by 0 bases, the J end by 8 bases, with 10 bases between. CDR3 length equals 13 residues. CDR3 residues: CASSYSNQGEAFF. In DNA, the CDR3 is TGTGCCAGCAGTTACTCGAATCAGGGGGAAGCTTTCTTT.

Turning to this clone: The junction departs from germline at one end; a sequencing error may be responsible. The rearrangement joins TRBV7-9 to TRBJ2-1; 12 bases are a match to TRBD2. This CDR3 has 17 amino acids. Germline CDR1 SEHNR, CDR2 FQNEAQ (reference sequence). The CDR3 nucleotides are TGTTCCAGCAGCCGTCGACTAGCGGGAGATCACGGAAATGAGCAGTTCTTC. It translates to CSSSRRLAGDHGNEQFF.

The rearrangement joins TRBV4-1 to TRBJ1-5; D possibly corresponds to TRBD1 (5 bases). Germline CDR1 reads MGHRA; CDR2 reads YSYEKL. The CDR3 totals 14 residues. V shed 2 bases and J shed 6 bases, with 11 bases lying between them. CDR3 loop: CASSQIGGGQPQHF. The CDR3 DNA follows: TGCGCCAGCAGCCAAATTGGCGGGGGTCAGCCCCAGCATTTT.

The V call is TRBV15, the J call TRBJ2-1; 7 bases are a match to TRBD2. The CDR3 is made up of 16 amino acids. The J segment lost 7 bases and the V segment lost 3 bases, leaving 12 bases of the junction unmatched. Germline CDR1 LNHNV, CDR2 YYDKDF (reference sequence). In nucleotides, the CDR3 is TGTGCCACCAGCAGGCAGGGAGGCGGGAGTTTGAATGAGCAGTTCTTC. This translates into CATSRQGGGSLNEQFF. Combining the CDR3 with reference TRBV15 and TRBJ2-1 gives the whole variable domain DAMVIQNPRYQVTQFGKPVTLSCSQTLNHNVMYWYQQKSSQAPKLLFHYYDKDFNNEADTPDNFQSRRPNTSFCFLDIRSPGLGDTAMYLCATSRQGGGSLNEQFFGPGTRLTVL.

The rearrangement uses TRBV30 and TRBJ2-5; 8 bases agree with TRBD1. The better agreement between TRBJ2-7 and the DNA end casts doubt on the J call. This CDR3 contains 12 residues. Germline V gene lookup returns CDR1 GTSNPN and CDR2 SVGIG (reference sequence). The CDR3 DNA reads TGTGCCTGGAGTGGTACAGGGGGCGAGCAGTACTTC. Translating it yields CAWSGTGGEQYF.

The chain recombines TRBV19 with TRBJ2-7; possibly TRBD1 for D (7 bases). Trimming removed 3 bases at V and 5 bases at J, with 20 bases between. Germline-derived CDR1 and CDR2 are LNHDA and SQIVND (reference sequence). The CDR3 spans 16 residues. The CDR3 region is CASSIGGGTEADEQYF. The DNA of the CDR3 is TGTGCCAGTAGTATCGGCGGCGGGACAGAGGCGGACGAGCAGTACTTC.

The J gene is TRBJ1-2, the V gene TRBV19, with 7 bases identical to TRBD1. Germline CDR1 reads LNHDA; CDR2 reads SQIVND (reference sequence). The CDR3 runs to 14 residues. V lost 6 bases to trimming and J lost 5 bases; unmatched junction nucleotides: 9. The CDR3 coding sequence is TGTGCCAGTAGGGATTTACAGGGGAGATATGGCTACACCTTC. Protein product: CASRDLQGRYGYTF.

The DNA of the CDR3 is TGTGCCTGTACAGGGGGCGCGCGGGAGGGCACTGGGAGCTCCTACAATGAGCAGTTCTTC. Translation gives CACTGGAREGTGSSYNEQFF. The chain uses TRBV30 and TRBJ2-1; D could derive from TRBD1 or TRBD2 (9 bases each). The CDR3 is 20 amino acids. V lost 6 bases and J lost 0, with 30 bases in between. CDR1 and CDR2 (germline): GTSNPN, SVGIG (reference sequence).

The V and J genes are TRBV27 and TRBJ2-7; the D gene is possibly TRBD2 (6 bases). V lost 2 bases to trimming and J lost 6 bases, with 8 bases between them. This CDR3 spans 12 amino acids. Germline V lookup: CDR1 MNHEY, CDR2 SMNVEV (reference sequence). The CDR3 sequence is CASSLPGGEQYF. Here the CDR3 DNA reads TGTGCCAGCAGTTTACCCGGGGGCGAGCAGTACTTC.

This clone was seen just once. This chain links TRBV4-1 with TRBJ2-5; weak D call: TRBD2 (6 bases). The V end lost 3 bases, the J end lost 1 base, and 12 bases lay between the germline ends. The CDR3 has 15 amino acids. Looked up from germline, CDR1 is MGHRA and CDR2 is YSYEKL. The chain's CDR3 is CASSHASVLQETQYF. The CDR3 DNA reads TGCGCCAGCAGCCACGCTAGCGTACTCCAAGAGACCCAGTACTTC.

V and J are TRBV6-1 and TRBJ2-7; D gene uncertain. Per germline, CDR1 MNHNS and CDR2 SASEGT. The CDR3 is made up of 13 amino acids. The ends were cut back, 11 bases at V and 2 bases at J, with 16 bases in the middle. The CDR3: CASLGDSTYEQYF. The CDR3 DNA is TGTGCCTCCCTCGGCGACTCCACCTACGAGCAGTACTTC.

The table lists this clone with a count of one. The chain employs TRBV6-6 and TRBJ2-1, with D tentatively TRBD1 (6 bases). This CDR3 has 14 amino acids. V lost 4 bases and J lost 8, with 15 bases in between. CDR1 and CDR2 from the germline V gene are MNHNY and SVGAGI (reference sequence). The DNA of the CDR3 is TGTGCCAGCAGTTTACAGGGATTGGGGCATGAGCAGTTCTTC. Translated, it gives CASSLQGLGHEQFF.

This clone came up once. For the CDR3, the DNA is TGTGCCAGCACTCAGGGGGCAGGCACAGATACGCAGTATTTT. Its translation: CASTQGAGTDTQYF. The chain links TRBV6-1 to TRBJ2-3, with 8 bases matching TRBD1. This CDR3 has 14 residues. J was trimmed by 1 base and V by 7 bases; bases with no gene match: 4. Germline CDR1 MNHNS, CDR2 SASEGT.

V and J are TRBV5-1 and TRBJ2-7; 7 nucleotides line up with TRBD2. V lost 4 bases, J lost 6 bases, and 13 bases stayed unmatched. CDR1 is SGHRS, CDR2 YFSETQ, per germline. The CDR3 is 15 amino acids. CDR3 region: CASSPEEGGPSEQYF. The CDR3 DNA reads as TGCGCCAGCAGCCCAGAAGAGGGAGGGCCAAGCGAGCAGTACTTC.

The V and J genes are TRBV19 and TRBJ2-4; TRBD1 agrees at 8 bases. The CDR3 totals 12 residues. The ends lost 5 bases at V and 11 bases at J; junction bases unmatched: 5. Germline assignment: CDR1 LNHDA and CDR2 SQIVND (reference sequence). The CDR3 sequence: CASSPGQAVQYF. CDR3 nucleotide sequence: TGTGCCAGTAGTCCGGGACAGGCCGTTCAGTACTTC.

J is TRBJ2-3 and V is TRBV5-4, with 11 bases aligning to TRBD2. Germline V gene sequence: CDR1 SGHNT, CDR2 YYREEE (reference sequence). V was clipped by 4 bases and J by 4 bases; unmatched bases: 8. The CDR3 spans 16 residues. CDR3 loop: CASSPTSGGLADTQYF. In nucleotides, the CDR3 is TGTGCCAGCAGCCCTACTAGCGGGGGCCTCGCAGATACGCAGTATTTT.

In DNA form, the CDR3 reads TGTGCCAGCAGCGTGGGGGGACGGAACACTGAAGCTTTCTTT. Translation gives CASSVGGRNTEAFF. The chain uses TRBV9 and TRBJ1-1, with D possibly matching TRBD1 (5 bases). In germline, CDR1 is SGDLS, CDR2 YYNGEE. V lost 2 bases, J lost 1 base, and 9 bases lay in between. CDR3 length: 14 residues.

This clone was seen a handful of times. The chain links TRBV4-3 to TRBJ1-2; possibly TRBD1 for D (5 bases). Looked up from germline, CDR1 is LGHNA and CDR2 is YSLEER. The CDR3 covers 16 residues. Trimming shortened V by 0 bases and J by 4 bases, and 15 bases separated the two germline ends. The CDR3 sequence is CASSQDGARPGYGYTF. The CDR3 region has the DNA TGCGCCAGCAGCCAAGATGGGGCAAGACCAGGCTATGGCTACACCTTC.

The rearrangement links TRBV5-4 to TRBJ1-1; TRBD1 agrees at 7 bases. Trimming cost V 4 bases and J 2 bases; bases outside gene matches: 11. The V gene's germline CDR1 is SGHNT and CDR2 YYREEE (reference sequence). The CDR3 is made up of 16 amino acids. The CDR3 spells CASSQERQGPNTEAFF. DNA for the CDR3: TGTGCCAGCAGCCAAGAGAGACAGGGTCCAAACACTGAAGCTTTCTTT.

This clone was picked up many times. The chain links TRBV28 to TRBJ2-7; 8 nucleotides line up with TRBD1. The CDR3 runs 13 residues. Per germline, CDR1 MDHEN and CDR2 SYDVKM. The trim removed 2 bases at V and 8 bases at J, leaving 5 bases unmatched. CDR3 coding DNA: TGTGCCAGCAGTTTACCCAGACAGGGGAAGCAGTACTTC. This sequence encodes CASSLPRQGKQYF.

This clone was seen only once. This chain links TRBV6-6 with TRBJ2-1, with D possibly being TRBD2 (5 bases). Trimming removed 0 bases from V and 3 bases from J, with 6 bases in between. Germline V gene lookup returns CDR1 MNHNY and CDR2 SVGAGI (reference sequence). The CDR3 totals 14 residues. CDR3 in DNA: TGTGCCAGCAGTTACTCTAGCGTCTACAATGAGCAGTTCTTC. Translating it yields CASSYSSVYNEQFF.

The chain joins TRBV30 to TRBJ1-1; D is possibly TRBD1 (5 bases). Germline assignment: CDR1 GTSNPN and CDR2 SVGIG (reference sequence). The CDR3 contains 15 residues. V gave up 3 bases and J gave up 5 bases, with 19 bases separating them. The CDR3 is CAWSHPSHGGTEAFF. CDR3 DNA: TGTGCCTGGAGCCATCCCAGCCACGGGGGGACTGAAGCTTTCTTT.

The CDR3 nucleotides are TGTGCCAGCAGTTACTCGGAGACGGGAAGTGGGTACGAGCAGTACTTC. It codes for CASSYSETGSGYEQYF. V gene TRBV6-6 combines with J gene TRBJ2-5; TRBD2 is a possible D gene (5 bases). The DNA end lines up better with TRBJ2-7; the J call may be wrong. This CDR3 comprises 16 residues. The germline V gene has CDR1 MNHNY and CDR2 SVGAGI (reference sequence).